Each of the 30 T cell receptor beta chains below was sequenced from the same sample in a study of T cell responses to AZD1222 COVID-19 vaccine. Produced via immunoSEQ multiplex PCR; TCRdb's table is partial and in-frame only. Among tens of thousands of clones, less than 95% were seen once, and the ten largest hold roughly 8%. The sequencing here drew on peripheral blood, taken 28 days after the second AZD1222 dose. The receptors were gathered from an adult who received the AZD1222 COVID-19 vaccine.

The chain joins TRBV19 to TRBJ1-2, with TRBD1 as a possible D gene (5 bases). Germline assignment: CDR1 LNHDA and CDR2 SQIVND (reference sequence). Trimming removed 10 bases from V and 4 bases from J, with 16 bases in between. The CDR3 has 13 amino acids. CDR3: CATSDGAFYGYTF. DNA of the CDR3: TGTGCCACTTCGGACGGGGCATTCTATGGCTACACCTTC.

V is TRBV28 and J is TRBJ1-2, with D perhaps matching TRBD1 (6 bases). Germline V lookup: CDR1 MDHEN, CDR2 SYDVKM. CDR3 length: 12 amino acids. V shed 7 bases and J shed 4 bases, with 10 bases lying between them. The CDR3 DNA reads as TGTGCCAGCATGGAGGGGGTCTATGGCTACACCTTC. Protein sequence: CASMEGVYGYTF.

The chain has TRBV6-1 and TRBJ1-5, with TRBD1 as a possible D gene (6 bases). Deletions cut 1 base from V and 5 bases from J, with 9 bases between. The CDR3 consists of 14 residues. Germline V lookup: CDR1 MNHNS, CDR2 SASEGT. CDR3 sequence: CASSEGGGHQPQHF. In DNA, the CDR3 is TGTGCCAGCAGTGAAGGCGGGGGCCATCAGCCCCAGCATTTT.

The chain is built from TRBV6-2 or TRBV6-3 and TRBJ1-2; no definite D call. V was pared by 2 bases and J by 5 bases, with 9 bases between. Per germline, CDR1 MNHEY and CDR2 SVGEGT. The CDR3 spans 13 residues. CDR3 DNA: TGTGCCAGCAGTTACGACGGACCTTATGGCTACACCTTC. Translated, it gives CASSYDGPYGYTF.

In the case of this clone: The same CDR3 is also encoded by other DNA sequences in this sample. The chain recombines TRBV30 with TRBJ1-5; the D is unclear. This CDR3 spans 13 amino acids. Trimming pared 0 bases from V and 0 bases from J, leaving 3 bases between. CDR1 is GTSNPN, CDR2 SVGIG, per germline (reference sequence). The chain's CDR3 is CAWSVRSNQPQHF. The CDR3 nucleotides are TGTGCCTGGAGTGTACGTAGCAATCAGCCCCAGCATTTT.

The chain employs TRBV28 and TRBJ2-1; the D gene is possibly TRBD2 (5 bases). The CDR3 runs 15 residues. V lost 7 bases, J lost 4 bases, and 17 bases lay in between. Germline lookup yields CDR1 MDHEN and CDR2 SYDVKM. The CDR3 DNA follows: TGTGCCAGCACCGGAGCGGCGGCTAAATACAATGAGCAGTTCTTC. The encoded protein is CASTGAAAKYNEQFF.

As DNA, the CDR3 is TGTGCCAGTAGTATGAGGGTAGCGGGAGAATCGTACTACAATGAGCAGTTCTTC. Residues: CASSMRVAGESYYNEQFF. The chain combines TRBV19 with TRBJ2-1, with TRBD2 matching 9 bases. The J segment lost 3 bases and the V segment lost 3 bases, leaving 12 bases of the junction unmatched. The CDR3 extends over 18 amino acids. Germline lookup yields CDR1 LNHDA and CDR2 SQIVND (reference sequence).

The rearrangement links TRBV24-1 to TRBJ2-1; 7 nucleotides align to TRBD1. Germline V lookup: CDR1 KGHDR, CDR2 SFDVKD. V dropped 0 bases and J dropped 5; count of bases not matched to a gene: 3. This CDR3 has 15 residues. The CDR3 DNA reads TGTGCCACCAGTGATTTGGGGACAGACGACAATGAGCAGTTCTTC. Encoded protein: CATSDLGTDDNEQFF.

The V and J genes are TRBV20-1 and TRBJ2-7; TRBD2 is a possible D gene (5 bases). Germline CDR1 DFQATT, CDR2 SNEGSKA (reference sequence). The length of the CDR3 is 10 residues. V was cut by 7 bases and J by 2 bases, with 6 bases left in between. CDR3 region: CSGGAYEQYF. As DNA, the CDR3 is TGCAGTGGGGGAGCCTACGAGCAGTACTTC.

The J gene is TRBJ2-6, the V gene TRBV6-2 or TRBV6-3; D tentatively reads TRBD1 or TRBD2 (6 bases each). The CDR3 length is 18 residues. Germline V lookup: CDR1 MNHEY, CDR2 SVGEGT. Between the trimmed V and J ends, which lost 0 bases and 0 bases, there was a span of 12 bases. CDR3 amino acids: CASSYSPGGGSGANVLTF. The CDR3 DNA is TGTGCCAGCAGTTACTCGCCCGGGGGCGGCTCTGGGGCCAACGTCCTGACTTTC.

V gene TRBV5-5 combines with J gene TRBJ1-1, with D hard to call. With 2 bases removed from V and 5 bases from J, the gap between germline ends came to 10 bases. Looked up from germline, CDR1 is SGHKS and CDR2 is YYEKEE (reference sequence). This CDR3 has 13 residues. CDR3 bases: TGTGCCAGCAGCTTCTCGGACGGGACTGAAGCTTTCTTT. It yields the protein CASSFSDGTEAFF.

This clone was observed a single time. This chain joins TRBV21-1 and TRBJ1-1. TRBV21-1 is a known pseudogene. The CDR3 runs 12 residues. The CDR3 region is CARTNEGWSAFF. Written as DNA, the CDR3 is TGTGCCAGAACAAACGAGGGTTGGTCCGCTTTCTTT.

The rearrangement links TRBV3-1 (or the pseudogene TRBV3-2) to TRBJ2-7; maybe TRBD1 (6 bases). Trimming shortened V by 4 bases and J by 2 bases, and 15 bases separated the two germline ends. The CDR3 has 15 amino acids. Germline V CDR1 and CDR2: LGHDT, YNNKEL (reference sequence). The CDR3 coding sequence is TGTGCCAGCAGCCCGCTGTACAGGGCAACCTACGAGCAGTACTTC. Translation gives CASSPLYRATYEQYF.

The rearrangement uses TRBV18 and TRBJ1-4; TRBD1 aligns across 9 bases. The CDR3 sequence is 14 residues long. The junction had 3 bases not matched to a gene; V was cut back by 2 bases and J by 8 bases. The germline V gene has CDR1 KGHSH and CDR2 LQKENI. CDR3 DNA: TGTGCCAGCTCACCAGGGACAGGGAAAGAAAAACTGTTTTTT. Its protein is CASSPGTGKEKLFF.

The chain uses TRBV29-1 and TRBJ2-5; the match to TRBD2 covers 8 bases. There are 11 residues in the CDR3. V lost 6 bases, J lost 3 bases, and 0 bases stayed unmatched. Germline V gene sequence: CDR1 SQVTM, CDR2 ANQGSEA. CDR3 DNA sequence: TGCAGCGTCGGGGGGGAAGAGACCCAGTACTTC. Translation gives CSVGGEETQYF.

This clone was picked up one time. The J gene is TRBJ2-3, the V gene TRBV7-3, with TRBD2 identical over 11 bases. CDR3 length equals 17 residues. The germline V gene has CDR1 SGHTA and CDR2 FQGTGA. V shed 4 bases, J shed 1 base, and the junction held 7 bases outside the gene matches. The CDR3 DNA reads as TGTGCCAGCAGCTCCACCGGGACTAGCGGAGGCACAGATACGCAGTATTTT. Encoded protein: CASSSTGTSGGTDTQYF.

The chain carries TRBV5-1 and TRBJ2-7; D may be TRBD1 or TRBD2 (5 bases each). Germline assignment: CDR1 SGHRS and CDR2 YFSETQ. The CDR3 spans 14 residues. Trimming cost V 4 bases and J 2 bases, with 13 bases left between them. CDR3 in amino acids: CASSPGTDPYEQYF. The CDR3 DNA sequence: TGCGCCAGCAGCCCAGGGACCGATCCCTACGAGCAGTACTTC.

V gene TRBV28 combines with J gene TRBJ2-3; D uncertain. CDR1 and CDR2 from the germline V gene are MDHEN and SYDVKM. The length of the CDR3 is 11 residues. V was shortened by 6 bases and J by 5 bases, with 6 bases between the two germline ends. The CDR3 reads CASSNQDTQYF. The CDR3, as DNA: TGTGCCAGCAGCAACCAAGATACGCAGTATTTT.

The V call is TRBV2, the J call TRBJ1-5, with D possibly matching TRBD1 (6 bases). Looked up from germline, CDR1 is SNHLY and CDR2 is FYNNEI. Between the trimmed V and J ends, which lost 5 bases and 6 bases, there was a span of 11 bases. CDR3 length: 13 residues. The CDR3 bases are TGTGCCAGCAGTCAGGGGTCTTTTCAGCCCCAGCATTTT. Protein sequence: CASSQGSFQPQHF.

The chain joins TRBV18 to TRBJ2-3; the match to TRBD2 covers 9 bases. The junction had 4 bases not matched to a gene; V was cut back by 6 bases and J by 0 bases. In germline, CDR1 is KGHSH, CDR2 LQKENI. CDR3 length: 15 residues. In nucleotides, the CDR3 is TGTGCCAGCTCCCAGCGGGAGGTCAGCACAGATACGCAGTATTTT. Its translation is CASSQREVSTDTQYF.

In regard to this clone: Other DNA sequences in this specimen translate into the identical CDR3. The chain uses TRBV19 and TRBJ2-7; D is uncertain. Germline CDR1 reads LNHDA; CDR2 reads SQIVND (reference sequence). The length of the CDR3 is 12 residues. The V end lost 5 bases, the J end lost 2 bases, and 7 bases lay between the germline ends. This CDR3 is CASSGQAYEQYF. The CDR3 nucleotides read TGTGCCAGTAGTGGGCAGGCCTACGAGCAGTACTTC. Filled out from reference TRBV19 and TRBJ2-7, the complete variable domain reads DGGITQSPKYLFRKEGQNVTLSCEQNLNHDAMYWYRQDPGQGLRLIYYSQIVNDFQKGDIAEGYSVSREKKESFPLTVTSAQKNPTAFYLCASSGQAYEQYFGPGTRLTVT.

The chain combines TRBV5-4 with TRBJ2-2; the match to TRBD1 covers 7 bases. Germline-derived CDR1 and CDR2 are SGHNT and YYREEE (reference sequence). V gave up 5 bases and J gave up 0 bases; unmatched junction bases: 4. The CDR3 contains 15 residues. The CDR3 region has the DNA TGTGCCAGCAGGGCCGGGACAGCGAACACCGGGGAGCTGTTTTTT. Protein product: CASRAGTANTGELFF. Based on the CDR3 plus reference TRBV5-4 and TRBJ2-2, the full variable domain is ETGVTQSPTHLIKTRGQQVTLRCSSQSGHNTVSWYQQALGQGPQFIFQYYREEENGRGNFPPRFSGLQFPNYSSELNVNALELDDSALYLCASRAGTANTGELFFGEGSRLTVL.

V gene TRBV15 combines with J gene TRBJ1-6; a weak D match, TRBD1 (6 bases). V was pared by 2 bases and J by 10 bases, with 15 bases between. Germline V CDR1 and CDR2: LNHNV, YYDKDF (reference sequence). This CDR3 has 15 amino acids. In DNA form, the CDR3 reads TGTGCCACCAGCAGACGAACAGGGCTCGGCTCACCCCTCCACTTT. It codes for CATSRRTGLGSPLHF.

This chain links TRBV5-6 with TRBJ1-2; 8 bases are a match to TRBD1. The CDR3 consists of 13 residues. Germline V CDR1 and CDR2: SGHDT, YYEEEE. J lost 5 bases, V lost 4 bases, and 4 bases had no gene match. The CDR3 nucleotides read TGTGCCAGCAGCACGGACAGGGCGTATGGCTACACCTTC. Its translation is CASSTDRAYGYTF.

This clone was seen just once. This chain's CDR3 is CASSTDRGGNIQYF. For the CDR3, the DNA is TGTGCCAGCAGCACGGACAGGGGGGGAAACATTCAGTACTTC. The J gene is TRBJ2-4, the V gene TRBV7-2; 10 nucleotides line up with TRBD1. Germline trimming cut 5 bases from V and 6 bases from J; bases unmatched to any gene: 4. The CDR3 length is 14 residues. Germline V gene data show CDR1 as SGHTA and CDR2 as FQGNSA.

This clone is judged medium-sized. This chain connects TRBV5-1 to TRBJ2-7, with 15 positions matching TRBD2. From germline, CDR1 is SGHRS and CDR2 YFSETQ. This CDR3 has 17 residues. V shed 5 bases and J 5 bases; nucleotides not matched to a gene: 11. CDR3 DNA: TGCGCCAGCAGTTCAGACCCGGGACTAGCGGGAGGAAACGAGCAGTACTTC. It encodes CASSSDPGLAGGNEQYF.

This chain joins TRBV4-1 and TRBJ2-5, with unresolved D. Germline V CDR1 and CDR2: MGHRA, YSYEKL. The CDR3 runs 13 residues. The V and J ends lost 5 bases and 3 bases respectively, with 10 bases between them. The CDR3 sequence: CASSRWQKETQYF. Written as DNA, the CDR3 is TGCGCCAGCAGCAGGTGGCAGAAAGAGACCCAGTACTTC.

This chain links TRBV10-3 with TRBJ2-2; D possibly corresponds to TRBD2 (6 bases). Germline CDR1 and CDR2: ENHRY and SYGVKD. V lost 4 bases, J lost 0 bases, and 15 bases lay in between. CDR3 length equals 17 residues. The chain's CDR3 is CAISGIPGGANTGELFF. DNA for the CDR3: TGTGCCATCAGTGGAATTCCGGGCGGGGCGAACACCGGGGAGCTGTTTTTT.

The V gene is TRBV19, the J gene TRBJ2-2; 7 nucleotides match TRBD2. This CDR3 region has 15 residues. Losses at the gene ends were 3 bases for V and 6 bases for J; bases not matched to a gene: 7. CDR1 LNHDA and CDR2 SQIVND come from the germline V gene (reference sequence). CDR3 DNA sequence: TGTGCCAGTAGTATCCCTGCGGGAGTACCCGGGGAGCTGTTTTTT. Protein product: CASSIPAGVPGELFF.

CDR3 nucleotide sequence: TGTGCCAGCAGTTTACCAGGGCAAAATCAGCCCCAGCATTTT. Protein: CASSLPGQNQPQHF. The rearrangement uses TRBV28 and TRBJ1-5; the D gene is possibly TRBD1 (5 bases). Per germline, CDR1 MDHEN and CDR2 SYDVKM. This CDR3 spans 14 amino acids. V was clipped by 2 bases and J by 4 bases, with 9 bases between them.